These T cell receptor beta chains were read from a single sample in a study of blood T cell repertoires in COVID-19. The repertoire was sequenced with immunoSEQ multiplex PCR; TCRdb's copy has only in-frame clones and lacks some. The sample carries 250,000 to 350,000 clones, approximately 89% recorded once. The sample consisted of PBMCs or T cells enriched from blood (not recorded which). These receptors originate from a young woman who had recovered from COVID-19. Both conserved end residues are part of each CDR3. The D gene is left open where the match is weak. Clone size is not always given. Where it is, it says once, few, many or a class for expanded clones.

NA	NA	TRBJ1-1	TRBV6-5	TGTGCCAGCAGTCGGGGGGAGATTAACACTGAAGCTTTCTTT	CASSRGEINTEAFF
NA	TRBD1	TRBJ2-7	TRBV13	TGTGCCAGCAGCCTCAGGGGACAGGCAACCTACGAGCAGTACTTC	CASSLRGQATYEQYF
NA	NA	TRBJ2-3	TRBV4-2	TGTGCCAGCAGCCAAGATCCCCTAGGTTTGTGTACAGATACGCAGTATTTT	CASSQDPLGLCTDTQYF
NA	NA	TRBJ1-4	TRBV6-5	TGTGCCAGCAGCACGGGGAATACTAATGAAAAACTGTTTTTT	CASSTGNTNEKLFF
NA	NA	TRBJ1-5	TRBV7-8	TGTGCCAGCAGCCGCCAGGGTGTACAGCCCCAGCATTTT	CASSRQGVQPQHF
NA	TRBD2	TRBJ2-3	TRBV6-1	TGTGCCAGCAGTGAGATCAAAGCGGGGGGGCAAGATACGCAGTATTTT	CASSEIKAGGQDTQYF
NA	TRBD2	TRBJ2-7	TRBV9	TGTGCCAGCAGCGCGACTAGCTTTGGCTACGAGCAGTACTTC	CASSATSFGYEQYF
NA	TRBD1	TRBJ1-5	TRBV6-6	TGTGCCAGCGGGGACAGGGGGCTCGTGGGTCAGCCCCAGCATTTT	CASGDRGLVGQPQHF
NA	NA	TRBJ1-5	TRBV7-9	TGTGCCAGCAGCTTCTCCAGCGGCGATCAGCCCCAGCATTTT	CASSFSSGDQPQHF
NA	NA	TRBJ1-4	TRBV6-2/TRBV6-3	TGTGCCAGCAGTTCCACCTCAGGGGAGAGTGAAAAACTGTTTTTT	CASSSTSGESEKLFF
NA	NA	TRBJ1-1	TRBV27	TGTGCCAGCAGTCCCTGGGGCAGGGTGAACACTGAAGCTTTCTTT	CASSPWGRVNTEAFF
NA	NA	TRBJ1-1	TRBV28	TGTGCCAGCAGTTTATACAAAGGACATCGAATGAAGGCTTTCTTT	CASSLYKGHRMKAFF
NA	TRBD2	TRBJ2-3	TRBV11-3	TGTGCCAGCAGCCCGGGGGGAAGCGGGGGGCGCACAGATACGCAGTATTTT	CASSPGGSGGRTDTQYF
once	NA	TRBJ2-2	TRBV19	TGTGCCAGTTCAAGGAGGGGGGGCCCCCACACCGGGGAGCTGTTTTTT	CASSRRGGPHTGELFF
NA	NA	TRBJ1-2	TRBV5-4	TGTGCCAGCAGCTTACGGGGGGTTCATGGCTACACCTTC	CASSLRGVHGYTF
few	NA	TRBJ2-5	TRBV7-8	TGTGCCAGCAGCTTAGCGTACCAGGAGACCCAGTACTTC	CASSLAYQETQYF
NA	NA	TRBJ2-3	TRBV19	TGTGCCAGTACGAAGGGGTTAACAGATACGCAGTATTTT	CASTKGLTDTQYF
NA	NA	TRBJ1-2	TRBV29-1	TGCAGCGTTGAAGACAGGGGAGTAAGCTATGGCTACACCTTC	CSVEDRGVSYGYTF
NA	TRBD1	TRBJ1-2	TRBV9	TGTGCCAGCAGCGTAAGGACAGGTGGTAACTATGGCTACACCTTC	CASSVRTGGNYGYTF
once	TRBD1	TRBJ1-5	TRBV19	TGTGCCAGTAGAGACGAAATATTCGGGGACAGGGGGCATCAGCCCCAGCATTTT	CASRDEIFGDRGHQPQHF
NA	TRBD1	TRBJ1-2	TRBV10-2	TGCGCCAGCGGGACAGGGGTATATGGCTACACCTTC	CASGTGVYGYTF
NA	TRBD1	TRBJ1-6	TRBV3-1/TRBV3-2	TGTGCCAGCAGCCAATGGACAGGGGGCTTCGATTCACCCCTCCACTTT	CASSQWTGGFDSPLHF
NA	TRBD1	TRBJ1-5	TRBV7-2	TGTGCCAGCAGCGAACAAGGAGGGGGCGGTCAGCCCCAGCATTTT	CASSEQGGGGQPQHF
NA	NA	TRBJ1-1	TRBV6-1	TGTGCCAGCAGTGACCTAGGGGGGGGCAACCCTGAAGCTTTCTTT	CASSDLGGGNPEAFF
NA	TRBD1	TRBJ1-2	TRBV29-1	TGCAGCGCACAGACAGGGTCTCCTAACTATGGCTACACCTTC	CSAQTGSPNYGYTF
few	TRBD1	TRBJ1-1	TRBV30	TGTGCCTGGAGTGGGACAGGGGGGATGAACACTGAAGCTTTCTTT	CAWSGTGGMNTEAFF
NA	NA	TRBJ1-2	TRBV16	TGTGCCAGCACCACAGCGGGGACTTACTATGGCTACACCTTC	CASTTAGTYYGYTF
NA	TRBD1	TRBJ2-7	TRBV27	TGTGCCAGCAGTTTCTCGGGACAGGGTTTCGAGCAGTACTTC	CASSFSGQGFEQYF
NA	NA	TRBJ1-3	TRBV25-1	TGTGCCAGCAGTCAGACAGAAAGCTCTGGAAACACCATATATTTT	CASSQTESSGNTIYF
NA	TRBD1	TRBJ2-2	TRBV29-1	TGCAGCGTTGTAACCAGACAGGGGATCACCGGGGAGCTGTTTTTT	CSVVTRQGITGELFF
NA	NA	TRBJ1-4	TRBV18	TGTGCCAGCTCACCACGGGGGGAGGAAAAACTGTTTTTT	CASSPRGEEKLFF
once	TRBD2	TRBJ2-7	TRBV4-1	TGCGCCAGCAGCCAAGAACTAGCGGGGACCCACTCCTACGAGCAGTACTTC	CASSQELAGTHSYEQYF
NA	TRBD2	TRBJ2-3	TRBV28	TGTGCCAGCATGGGCGGGGGTGGCACAGATACGCAGTATTTT	CASMGGGGTDTQYF
few	TRBD2	TRBJ2-1	TRBV9	TGTGCCAGCAGCCGGCAACCTCTAGCGGGGGATGTTCTAAGCTCCTACAATGAGCAGTTCTTC	CASSRQPLAGDVLSSYNEQFF
NA	NA	TRBJ1-4	TRBV5-4	TGTGCCAGCAGCTTCAACGGGGGTGAAGAAAAACTGTTTTTT	CASSFNGGEEKLFF
NA	TRBD1	TRBJ1-2	TRBV28	TGTGCCAGCAGCTACTTACGACAGGGAGAAGGCTACACCTTC	CASSYLRQGEGYTF
NA	TRBD1	TRBJ1-3	TRBV4-1	TGCGCCAGCAGCCAAGGCGCAGGGGGCGAGGGAAACACCATATATTTT	CASSQGAGGEGNTIYF
NA	TRBD2	TRBJ2-3	TRBV4-1	TGCGCCAGCAGCCAAGGCCTCGCGAGCGGGGTTCGCACAGATACGCAGTATTTT	CASSQGLASGVRTDTQYF
NA	NA	TRBJ2-1	TRBV5-1	TGCGCCAGCAGGGTAGTGCGGGGGCCAGGGAATGAGCAGTTCTTC	CASRVVRGPGNEQFF
NA	NA	TRBJ2-2	TRBV19	TGTGCCACCCGAAGACAGCCCATGAACACCGGGGAGCTGTTTTTT	CATRRQPMNTGELFF
NA	NA	TRBJ1-2	TRBV29-1	TGCAGCAGTGTGGACAGCACCCTCTATGGCTACACCTTC	CSSVDSTLYGYTF
NA	NA	TRBJ2-2	TRBV19	TGTGCCAGTAGTACCTACCACCGGGAGGAGGGGGGCACCGGGGAGCTGTTTTTT	CASSTYHREEGGTGELFF
few	NA	TRBJ2-3	TRBV2	TGTGCCAGCAGGTTCTCAGATACGCAGTATTTT	CASRFSDTQYF
NA	NA	TRBJ1-4	TRBV19	TGTGCCAGTACGGGGACAACTAATGAAAAACTGTTTTTT	CASTGTTNEKLFF
NA	NA	TRBJ1-1	TRBV5-5	TGTGCCAGCAGCCGGACAGTTAACACTGAAGCTTTCTTT	CASSRTVNTEAFF
NA	TRBD2	TRBJ2-2	TRBV6-5	TGTGCCAGCAGCGGGACTAGCGGGAACACCGGGGAGCTGTTTTTT	CASSGTSGNTGELFF